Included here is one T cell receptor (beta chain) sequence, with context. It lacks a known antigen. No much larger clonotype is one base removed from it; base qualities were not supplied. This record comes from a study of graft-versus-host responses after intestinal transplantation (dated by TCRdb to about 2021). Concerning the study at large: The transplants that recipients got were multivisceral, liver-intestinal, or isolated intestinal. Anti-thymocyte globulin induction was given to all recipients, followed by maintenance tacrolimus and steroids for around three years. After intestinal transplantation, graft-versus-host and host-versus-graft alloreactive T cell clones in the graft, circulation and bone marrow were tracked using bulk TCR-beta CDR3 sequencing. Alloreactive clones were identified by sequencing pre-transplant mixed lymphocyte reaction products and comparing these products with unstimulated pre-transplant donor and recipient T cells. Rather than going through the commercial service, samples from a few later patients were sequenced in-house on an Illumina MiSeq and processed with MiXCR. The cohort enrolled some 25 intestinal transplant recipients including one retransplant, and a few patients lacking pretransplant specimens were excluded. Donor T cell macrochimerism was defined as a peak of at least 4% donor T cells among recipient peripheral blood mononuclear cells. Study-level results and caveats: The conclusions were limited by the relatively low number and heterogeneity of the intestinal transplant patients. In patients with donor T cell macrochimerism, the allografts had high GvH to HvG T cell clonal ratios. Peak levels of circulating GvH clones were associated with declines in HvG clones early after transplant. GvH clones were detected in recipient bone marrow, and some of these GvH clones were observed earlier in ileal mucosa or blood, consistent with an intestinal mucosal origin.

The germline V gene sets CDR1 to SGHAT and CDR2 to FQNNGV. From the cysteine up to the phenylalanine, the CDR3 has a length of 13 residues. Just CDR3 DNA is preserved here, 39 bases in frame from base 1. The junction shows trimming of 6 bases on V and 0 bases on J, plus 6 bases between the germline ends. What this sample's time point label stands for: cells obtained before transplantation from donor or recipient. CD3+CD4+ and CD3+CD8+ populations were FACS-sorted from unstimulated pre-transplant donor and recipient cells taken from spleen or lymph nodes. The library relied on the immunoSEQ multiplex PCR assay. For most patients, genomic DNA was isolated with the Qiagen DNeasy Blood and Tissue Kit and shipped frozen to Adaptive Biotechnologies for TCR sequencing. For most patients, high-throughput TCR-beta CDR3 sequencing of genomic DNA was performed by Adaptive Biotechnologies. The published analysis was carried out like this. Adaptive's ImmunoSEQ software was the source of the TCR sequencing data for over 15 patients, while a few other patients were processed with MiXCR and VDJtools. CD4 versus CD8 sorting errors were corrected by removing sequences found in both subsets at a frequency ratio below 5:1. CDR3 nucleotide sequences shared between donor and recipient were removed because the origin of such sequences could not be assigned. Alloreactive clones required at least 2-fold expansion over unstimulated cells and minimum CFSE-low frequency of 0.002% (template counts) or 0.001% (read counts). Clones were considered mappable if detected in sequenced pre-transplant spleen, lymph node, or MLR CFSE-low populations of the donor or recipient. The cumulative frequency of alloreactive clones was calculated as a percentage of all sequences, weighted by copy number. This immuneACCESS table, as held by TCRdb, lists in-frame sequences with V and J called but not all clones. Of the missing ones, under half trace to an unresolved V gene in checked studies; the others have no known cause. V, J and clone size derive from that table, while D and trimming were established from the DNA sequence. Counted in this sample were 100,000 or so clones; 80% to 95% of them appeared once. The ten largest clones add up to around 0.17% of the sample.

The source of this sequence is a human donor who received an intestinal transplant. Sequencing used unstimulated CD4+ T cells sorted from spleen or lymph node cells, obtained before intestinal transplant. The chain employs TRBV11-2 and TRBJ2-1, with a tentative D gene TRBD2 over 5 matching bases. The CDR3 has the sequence CASRRGSYNEQFF. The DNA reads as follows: TGTGCCAGCAGACGGGGCTCCTACAATGAGCAGTTCTTC.